The 26 T cell receptor beta chains given below trace back to one sample, sequenced in a study of cytomegalovirus exposure and HLA in healthy donors. Use of 60 Vbeta and 13 Jbeta primers characterized the PCR. Method: immunoSEQ multiplex PCR; TCRdb's copy keeps in-frame clones and lacks some. The sample includes tens of thousands of clones, approximately 81% of them seen just once. Sequenced material: PBMCs. The receptors come from a woman aged 40 to 50 in good health and CMV-seronegative.

The CDR3 protein is CASVIAGGGDTQYF. The DNA of the CDR3 is TGTGCCAGCGTTATAGCGGGAGGGGGAGATACGCAGTATTTT. The chain combines TRBV6-5 with TRBJ2-3; TRBD2 aligns across 11 bases. The CDR3 length is 14 residues. J was trimmed by 5 bases and V by 8 bases; bases with no gene match: 6. From germline, CDR1 is MNHEY and CDR2 SVGAGI.

On this clone: Other DNA sequences in this sample translate to the same CDR3. The gene calls are TRBV9 and TRBJ2-1; 7 bases agree with TRBD2. Germline V gene lookup returns CDR1 SGDLS and CDR2 YYNGEE. Unmatched junction bases numbered 4, after V lost 0 bases and J lost 4 bases. The CDR3 is 15 residues long. The CDR3 bases are TGTGCCAGCAGCGTAGGGGGGGGAGGGTACAATGAGCAGTTCTTC. Translated: CASSVGGGGYNEQFF. The complete variable domain, with remaining parts taken from reference TRBV9 and TRBJ2-1, reads DSGVTQTPKHLITATGQRVTLRCSPRSGDLSVYWYQQSLDQGLQFLIQYYNGEERAKGNILERFSAQQFPDLHSELNLSSLELGDSALYFCASSVGGGGYNEQFFGPGTRLTVL.

V gene TRBV19 combines with J gene TRBJ2-5; the D is unclear. The CDR3 has 13 amino acids. V was clipped by 3 bases and J by 2 bases, with 7 bases between them. CDR1 LNHDA and CDR2 SQIVND come from the germline V gene (reference sequence). The chain's CDR3 is CASSMGSQETQYF. CDR3 bases: TGTGCCAGTAGTATGGGCAGTCAAGAGACCCAGTACTTC.

The V call is TRBV6-4, the J call TRBJ2-1; perhaps TRBD2 as D (5 bases). V lost 4 bases to trimming and J lost 5 bases, with 9 bases between them. This CDR3 contains 13 residues. Germline CDR1 MRHNA, CDR2 SNTAGT. In DNA form, the CDR3 reads TGTGCCAGCAGTGCCGAGCGGAACAATGAGCAGTTCTTC. It codes for CASSAERNNEQFF.

V gene TRBV7-3 combines with J gene TRBJ2-5; the D gene is possibly TRBD1 (6 bases). V was clipped by 1 base and J by 9 bases, with 15 bases between them. Germline loops: CDR1 SGHTA, CDR2 FQGTGA. The CDR3 sequence is 14 residues long. The chain's CDR3 is CASSLNRQGIPQYF. Written as DNA, the CDR3 is TGTGCCAGCAGCTTAAATAGGCAGGGGATCCCCCAGTACTTC.

The rearrangement links TRBV28 to TRBJ1-5; no clear D gene. This CDR3 has 13 residues. Trimming stripped 6 bases from V and 9 bases from J, with 15 bases between. Germline loops: CDR1 MDHEN, CDR2 SYDVKM. The CDR3 coding sequence is TGTGCCAGCAGACCAACCGAGGGCGGGCCCCAGCATTTT. This codes for CASRPTEGGPQHF.

The genes are TRBV5-1 and TRBJ2-1; TRBD2 aligns across 11 bases. With 5 bases clipped from V and 6 bases from J, the junction kept 10 bases outside the gene matches. CDR1 and CDR2 (germline): SGHRS, YFSETQ. This CDR3 region has 16 residues. CDR3 nucleotides: TGCGCCAGCAGTTCTTATAGCGGGGGGGGCCGCAATGAGCAGTTCTTC. Amino acid sequence: CASSSYSGGGRNEQFF. Together with reference TRBV5-1 and TRBJ2-1, the CDR3 gives the full variable domain: KAGVTQTPRYLIKTRGQQVTLSCSPISGHRSVSWYQQTPGQGLQFLFEYFSETQRNKGNFPGRFSGRQFSNSRSEMNVSTLELGDSALYLCASSSYSGGGRNEQFFGPGTRLTVL.

This clone appeared once. The chain recombines TRBV5-1 with TRBJ2-5, with TRBD2 identical over 7 bases. Losses at the gene ends were 0 bases for V and 7 bases for J; bases not matched to a gene: 12. This CDR3 region has 16 residues. Germline loops: CDR1 SGHRS, CDR2 YFSETQ. The CDR3 DNA sequence: TGCGCCAGCAGCTTGGAACCGGGGGGTCGGGGAGGGACCCAGTACTTC. It yields the protein CASSLEPGGRGGTQYF. The full variable domain, with the rest looked up from reference TRBV5-1 and TRBJ2-5, is KAGVTQTPRYLIKTRGQQVTLSCSPISGHRSVSWYQQTPGQGLQFLFEYFSETQRNKGNFPGRFSGRQFSNSRSEMNVSTLELGDSALYLCASSLEPGGRGGTQYFGPGTRLLVL.

The chain combines TRBV29-1 with TRBJ2-7, with 9 positions matching TRBD2. V gave up 4 bases and J gave up 3 bases; unmatched junction bases: 19. This CDR3 spans 18 amino acids. The germline V gene encodes CDR1 SQVTM and CDR2 ANQGSEA. The CDR3 spells CSVVGVSGSSRMNYEQYF. As DNA, the CDR3 is TGCAGCGTTGTAGGTGTTAGCGGGAGTTCCCGGATGAACTACGAGCAGTACTTC.

This clone was observed a few times. CDR3 loop: CATNRGDQPQHF. The CDR3 DNA follows: TGTGCCACCAACAGGGGTGATCAGCCCCAGCATTTT. The chain couples TRBV6-1 to TRBJ1-5; 7 nucleotides align to TRBD1. The V segment lost 10 bases and the J segment 5 bases; nucleotides outside the gene matches: 5. The CDR3 runs 12 residues. Per germline, CDR1 MNHNS and CDR2 SASEGT.

The chain links TRBV27 to TRBJ1-4, with D possibly TRBD1 on 5 matching bases. The CDR3 runs 16 residues. Trimming removed 3 bases from V and 4 bases from J, with 15 bases in between. Germline CDR1 is MNHEY and CDR2 is SMNVEV (reference sequence). The CDR3 here is CASSLRQGKSNEKLFF. CDR3 DNA: TGTGCCAGCAGTTTGAGGCAGGGTAAAAGTAATGAAAAACTGTTTTTT.

V usage is TRBV29-1 and J usage is TRBJ1-4; D is possibly TRBD1 (6 bases). Per the germline V gene, CDR1 is SQVTM and CDR2 is ANQGSEA. The CDR3 is 12 amino acids. Trimming removed 7 bases at V and 2 bases at J, with 8 bases between. As DNA, the CDR3 is TGCAGCGCCAGGGGTACTAATGAAAAACTGTTTTTT. It codes for CSARGTNEKLFF. Drawing the rest from reference TRBV29-1 and TRBJ1-4, the complete variable domain is SAVISQKPSRDICQRGTSLTIQCQVDSQVTMMFWYRQQPGQSLTLIATANQGSEATYESGFVIDKFPISRPNLTFSTLTVSNMSPEDSSIYLCSARGTNEKLFFGSGTQLSVL.

The CDR3 DNA sequence: TGTGCCTGGAGTATTACAGGCCAATTTACCTACAATGAGCAGTTCTTC. Protein product: CAWSITGQFTYNEQFF. The chain uses TRBV30 and TRBJ2-1, with D perhaps matching TRBD1 (5 bases). The germline V gene has CDR1 GTSNPN and CDR2 SVGIG (reference sequence). This CDR3 region has 16 residues. Trimming removed 2 bases from V and 2 bases from J, with 16 bases in between.

J is TRBJ2-3 and V is TRBV6-4, with D maybe TRBD2 (5 bases). The CDR3 contains 13 residues. The germline CDR1 and CDR2 sequences are MRHNA and SNTAGT. Trimming took off 3 bases at V and 11 bases at J, with 15 bases between the two ends. CDR3 residues: CASSDVGISGQYF. In nucleotides, the CDR3 is TGTGCCAGCAGTGATGTGGGAATCAGCGGGCAGTATTTT.

V and J are TRBV7-9 and TRBJ2-5; D remains ambiguous. V lost 5 bases to trimming and J lost 2 bases, with 9 bases between them. Germline CDR1 reads SEHNR; CDR2 reads FQNEAQ (reference sequence). This CDR3 is 13 amino acids long. In DNA form, the CDR3 reads TGTGCCAGCAGCCCCCGCGTACAAGAGACCCAGTACTTC. Translation gives CASSPRVQETQYF.

The J gene is TRBJ1-1, the V gene TRBV29-1; 8 nucleotides match TRBD1. The CDR3 is made up of 18 amino acids. V shed 0 bases, J shed 1 base, and the junction held 13 bases outside the gene matches. Germline V gene data show CDR1 as SQVTM and CDR2 as ANQGSEA. CDR3 loop: CSVEEATGVTQWNTEAFF. CDR3 bases: TGCAGCGTTGAAGAAGCGACAGGGGTTACGCAGTGGAACACTGAAGCTTTCTTT.

The rearrangement joins TRBV5-5 to TRBJ2-2; TRBD2 might be the D (5 bases). Per germline, CDR1 SGHKS and CDR2 YYEKEE (reference sequence). This CDR3 is 16 amino acids long. V dropped 6 bases and J dropped 0 bases, with 15 bases sitting between them. The CDR3 DNA reads TGTGCCAGCACCCAGGAGTGGACTCCGAACACCGGGGAGCTGTTTTTT. It codes for CASTQEWTPNTGELFF. The full variable domain, completed using reference TRBV5-5 and TRBJ2-2, is DAGVTQSPTHLIKTRGQQVTLRCSPISGHKSVSWYQQVLGQGPQFIFQYYEKEERGRGNFPDRFSARQFPNYSSELNVNALLLGDSALYLCASTQEWTPNTGELFFGEGSRLTVL.

The CDR3 DNA reads TGTGCCAGCAGCGTAGGGGCGGGAAGCTTAGATACGCAGTATTTT. It translates to CASSVGAGSLDTQYF. This sequence joins TRBV9 and TRBJ2-3; tentative D call: TRBD2 (6 bases). V lost 0 bases, J lost 5 bases, and 13 bases lay in between. Per the germline V gene, CDR1 is SGDLS and CDR2 is YYNGEE. The CDR3 is made up of 15 amino acids.

The CDR3 loop reads CASSDKQGAFTDTQYF. The CDR3 bases are TGTGCCAGCAGTGACAAACAGGGGGCTTTCACAGATACGCAGTATTTT. The V call is TRBV6-1, the J call TRBJ2-3, with 9 positions matching TRBD1. The CDR3 sequence is 16 residues long. Unmatched junction bases numbered 6, after V lost 3 bases and J lost 2 bases. Germline CDR1 MNHNS, CDR2 SASEGT.

The chain links TRBV10-3 to TRBJ1-1; 8 bases agree with TRBD1. The CDR3 is made up of 13 amino acids. V lost 3 bases and J lost 5; bases outside the gene matches: 2. Germline V CDR1 and CDR2: ENHRY, SYGVKD. In DNA, the CDR3 is TGTGCCATCAGTGACAGGACAGGGACTGAAGCTTTCTTT. This translates into CAISDRTGTEAFF.

This clone has only a few counts. The chain carries TRBV6-5 and TRBJ1-2; no firm D call. Trimming removed 0 bases from V and 2 bases from J, with 10 bases in between. The CDR3 is made up of 15 amino acids. Germline V gene data show CDR1 as MNHEY and CDR2 as SVGAGI. This CDR3 is CASSYSTRGNYGYTF. The CDR3 coding sequence is TGTGCCAGCAGTTACTCAACACGGGGAAACTATGGCTACACCTTC.

The gene calls are TRBV7-6 and TRBJ1-1; no definite D call. V lost 4 bases to trimming and J lost 0 bases, with 21 bases between them. In germline, CDR1 is SGHVS, CDR2 FNYEAQ. CDR3 size: 18 residues. CDR3 in amino acids: CASSWGRTARALNTEAFF. In DNA, the CDR3 is TGTGCCAGCAGCTGGGGAAGGACGGCGCGGGCCTTGAACACTGAAGCTTTCTTT. Full variable domain (outside the CDR3, taken from reference TRBV7-6 and TRBJ1-1): GAGVSQSPRYKVTKRGQDVALRCDPISGHVSLYWYRQALGQGPEFLTYFNYEAQQDKSGLPNDRFSAERPEGSISTLTIQRTEQRDSAMYRCASSWGRTARALNTEAFFGQGTRLTVV.

J is TRBJ1-5 and V is TRBV19; D may be TRBD1 (5 bases). CDR3 size: 16 residues. Germline assignment: CDR1 LNHDA and CDR2 SQIVND (reference sequence). V was pared by 1 base and J by 3 bases, with 13 bases between. CDR3 nucleotide sequence: TGTGCCAGTAGTATAGGAGCCAACAGGCTCAATCAGCCCCAGCATTTT. Protein: CASSIGANRLNQPQHF.

The genes are TRBV13 and TRBJ2-1; TRBD1 aligns across 8 bases. The CDR3 totals 15 residues. Germline loops: CDR1 PRHDT, CDR2 FYEKMQ (reference sequence). The J segment lost 9 bases and the V segment lost 2 bases, leaving 9 bases of the junction unmatched. CDR3 residues: CASSLRGGDRGEQFF. The DNA for the CDR3 is TGTGCCAGCAGCTTAAGAGGGGGAGACAGGGGTGAGCAGTTCTTC. Looking up the rest from reference TRBV13 and TRBJ2-1 gives the full variable domain: AAGVIQSPRHLIKEKRETATLKCYPIPRHDTVYWYQQGPGQDPQFLISFYEKMQSDKGSIPDRFSAQQFSDYHSELNMSSLELGDSALYFCASSLRGGDRGEQFFGPGTRLTVL.

This sequence joins TRBV7-6 and TRBJ2-7, with 8 bases identical to TRBD1. The CDR3 extends over 16 amino acids. Germline V gene data show CDR1 as SGHVS and CDR2 as FNYEAQ. V gave up 0 bases and J gave up 4 bases; unmatched junction bases: 8. The CDR3 DNA is TGTGCCAGCAGCTTAGCCCCGGGACAGGATAATTACGAGCAGTACTTC. Amino acid sequence: CASSLAPGQDNYEQYF.

The chain couples TRBV9 to TRBJ1-1; a weak D match, TRBD1 (6 bases). V was clipped by 3 bases and J by 4 bases, with 19 bases between them. Germline lookup yields CDR1 SGDLS and CDR2 YYNGEE. The CDR3 extends over 16 amino acids. The CDR3 region has the DNA TGTGCCAGCAGCGCCATACAGAGGGGGACGAGCACTGAAGCTTTCTTT. Protein sequence: CASSAIQRGTSTEAFF.